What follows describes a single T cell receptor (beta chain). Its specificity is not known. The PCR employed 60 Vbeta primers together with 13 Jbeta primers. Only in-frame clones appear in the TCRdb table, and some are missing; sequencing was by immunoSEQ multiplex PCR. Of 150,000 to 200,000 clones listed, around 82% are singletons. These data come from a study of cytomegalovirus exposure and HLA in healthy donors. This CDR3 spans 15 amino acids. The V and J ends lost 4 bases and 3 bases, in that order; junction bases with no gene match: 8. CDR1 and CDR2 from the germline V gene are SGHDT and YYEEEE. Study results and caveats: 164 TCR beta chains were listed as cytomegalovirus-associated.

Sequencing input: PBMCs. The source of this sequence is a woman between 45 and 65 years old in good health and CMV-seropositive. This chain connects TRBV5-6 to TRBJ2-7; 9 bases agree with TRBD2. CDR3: CASSPLAGLNYEQYF. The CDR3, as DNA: TGTGCCAGCAGCCCCCTAGCGGGGCTCAACTACGAGCAGTACTTC.